The sequence of this T cell receptor beta chain was determined in a study of control samples from healthy donors and cancer patients. The method was immunoSEQ multiplex PCR; TCRdb's version includes in-frame clones alone and lacks a portion of them. The data show fewer than 110,000 clones, with more than 85% seen just once and approximately 7.8% held by the top ten. This CDR3 is built from 15 residues. Germline values: CDR1 SGDLS, CDR2 YYNGEE. V was clipped by 4 bases and J by 2 bases; unmatched bases: 5. Sequenced: blood. This TCR came from a man in his thirties or forties in good health. The chain links TRBV9 to TRBJ2-7; TRBD2 matches 11 bases. CDR3 sequence: CASSPELAGAYEQYF. The CDR3 DNA follows: TGTGCCAGCAGCCCTGAACTAGCGGGAGCCTACGAGCAGTACTTC.